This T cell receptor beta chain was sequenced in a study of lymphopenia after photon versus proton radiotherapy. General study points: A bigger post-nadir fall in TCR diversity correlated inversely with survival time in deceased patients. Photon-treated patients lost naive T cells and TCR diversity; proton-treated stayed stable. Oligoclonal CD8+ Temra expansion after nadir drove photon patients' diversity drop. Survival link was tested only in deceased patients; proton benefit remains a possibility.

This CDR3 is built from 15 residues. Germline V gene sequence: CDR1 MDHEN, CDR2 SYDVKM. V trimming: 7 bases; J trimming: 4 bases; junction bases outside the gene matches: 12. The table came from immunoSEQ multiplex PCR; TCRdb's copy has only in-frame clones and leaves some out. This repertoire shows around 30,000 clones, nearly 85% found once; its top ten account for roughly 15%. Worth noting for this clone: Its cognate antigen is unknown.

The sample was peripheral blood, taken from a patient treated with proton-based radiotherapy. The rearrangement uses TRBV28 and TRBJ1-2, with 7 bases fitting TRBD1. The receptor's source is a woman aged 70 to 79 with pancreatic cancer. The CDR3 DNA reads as TGTGCCAGCACCACTAGTAACAGGGGAGGCTATGGCTACACCTTC. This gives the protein CASTTSNRGGYGYTF.